A single sample gave rise to the 22 T cell receptor beta chains below, sequenced in a study of T cells in Graves' hyperthyroidism and ophthalmopathy. RNA transcripts provided the source from which TCR beta CDR3 regions were amplified. First-round RT-PCR targeting the TCR CDR3 was performed with the HTBI primer set. TCRdb processed the multiplex PCR reads anew with MiXCR; each CDR3 protein has one entry. The repertoire consists of hundreds of thousands of distinct CDR3 sequences, with 16% occurring once and the leading ten covering around 28%. Sequenced sample: blood. Every receptor here comes from a woman younger than 35 with Graves' ophthalmopathy.

This clonotype was counted at least ten times. V and J are TRBV6-1 and TRBJ2-2, with D unresolved. Trimming took off 7 bases at V and 4 bases at J, with 7 bases between the two ends. This CDR3 spans 12 amino acids. The germline gives CDR1 MNHNS, CDR2 SASEGT. The DNA for the CDR3 is TGTGCCAGCAAAGATTCCACCGGGGAGCTGTTTTTT. It specifies CASKDSTGELFF.

This clonotype was observed many times. This chain links TRBV7-3 with TRBJ2-3; the D gene is possibly TRBD2 (7 bases). This CDR3 is built from 17 residues. Germline lookup yields CDR1 SGHTA and CDR2 FQGTGA. V was shortened by 3 bases and J by 6 bases, with 22 bases between the two germline ends. The CDR3 nucleotides are TGTGCCAGCAGCTTCTCGCCTGCGGGGGCAGGGGTGGATACGCAGTATTTT. Translation gives CASSFSPAGAGVDTQYF.

This clonotype showed up many times. J is TRBJ1-4 and V is TRBV2, with 7 nucleotides matching TRBD1. Germline-derived CDR1 and CDR2 are SNHLY and FYNNEI. This CDR3 spans 14 amino acids. Unmatched junction bases numbered 7, after V lost 7 bases and J lost 5 bases. The CDR3, as DNA: TGTGCCAGCACTCCGGGACAGTACAATGAAAAACTGTTTTTT. Translated: CASTPGQYNEKLFF.

This clonotype was counted ten times or more. This chain joins TRBV19 and TRBJ1-5; weak D call: TRBD1 (5 bases). With 4 bases removed from V and 2 bases from J, the gap between germline ends came to 15 bases. CDR1 is LNHDA, CDR2 SQIVND, per germline (reference sequence). There are 16 residues in the CDR3. CDR3 residues: CASSREDRAGNQPQHF. CDR3 nucleotides: TGTGCCAGTAGTAGAGAAGACAGAGCAGGCAATCAGCCCCAGCATTTT. The full variable domain, completed using reference TRBV19 and TRBJ1-5, is DGGITQSPKYLFRKEGQNVTLSCEQNLNHDAMYWYRQDPGQGLRLIYYSQIVNDFQKGDIAEGYSVSREKKESFPLTVTSAQKNPTAFYLCASSREDRAGNQPQHFGDGTRLSIL.

The sample holds many counts of this clonotype. The genes are TRBV28 and TRBJ1-6, with D tentatively TRBD1 (5 bases). The germline gives CDR1 MDHEN, CDR2 SYDVKM. This CDR3 has 17 residues. Trimming left V 6 bases short and J 4 bases short, with 19 bases between. CDR3 coding DNA: TGTGCCAGCAGCCCGGGGGGGAGACGGAGTTATAATTCACCCCTCCACTTT. Amino acid sequence: CASSPGGRRSYNSPLHF.

This clonotype was seen many times. The chain carries TRBV7-9 and TRBJ2-1; 8 bases are shared with TRBD1. The CDR3 sequence is 15 residues long. After removal of 5 bases from V and 8 bases from J, the junction contained 11 bases not matched to a gene. Germline V gene sequence: CDR1 SEHNR, CDR2 FQNEAQ (reference sequence). DNA for the CDR3: TGTGCCAGCAGCGCAAGGACAGGGAGGATGGATGAGCAGTTCTTC. It is translated as CASSARTGRMDEQFF.

This clonotype was recorded many times. The chain couples TRBV12-3 or TRBV12-4 to TRBJ1-6; TRBD1 matches at 8 bases. With V trimmed by 2 bases and J by 10 bases, 10 bases remained unmatched. This CDR3 spans 16 amino acids. CDR3 nucleotide sequence: TGTGCCAGCAGTTTATACACCGGACAGGGACGATCACCCCTCCACTTT. It translates to CASSLYTGQGRSPLHF.

This clonotype was picked up many times. The chain has TRBV3-1 and TRBJ2-7; D might be TRBD1 (6 bases). Germline assignment: CDR1 LGHDT and CDR2 YNNKEL (reference sequence). V shed 2 bases and J shed 5 bases, with 10 bases lying between them. The CDR3 length is 13 residues. The CDR3, as DNA: TGTGCCAGCAGCCAAAATTACAGGGACGAGCAGTACTTC. It specifies CASSQNYRDEQYF.

This clonotype was found many times. The chain has TRBV4-2 and TRBJ2-7; no reliable D call. Germline V gene sequence: CDR1 LGHNA, CDR2 YNFKEQ. The CDR3 extends over 13 amino acids. Deletions cut 0 bases from V and 5 bases from J, with 8 bases between. CDR3 region: CASSQERFHEQYF. The DNA of the CDR3 is TGTGCCAGCAGCCAAGAAAGGTTTCACGAGCAGTACTTC.

This clonotype appeared many times. This chain joins TRBV4-2 and TRBJ1-3; TRBD1 matches 8 bases. The CDR3 is made up of 14 amino acids. Germline V gene lookup returns CDR1 LGHNA and CDR2 YNFKEQ. The J segment lost 6 bases and the V segment lost 4 bases, leaving 5 bases of the junction unmatched. CDR3 amino acids: CASSRPGQANTIYF. The CDR3 region has the DNA TGTGCCAGCAGCCGCCCGGGACAGGCAAACACCATATATTTT.

This clonotype was counted ten times or more. This chain links TRBV18 with TRBJ1-1, with D hard to call. The V and J ends lost 2 bases and 7 bases respectively, with 17 bases between them. The CDR3 consists of 15 residues. The germline CDR1 and CDR2 sequences are KGHSH and LQKENI. CDR3 loop: CASSPYAGDLGEAFF. The DNA for the CDR3 is TGTGCCAGCTCACCATACGCCGGGGATTTAGGTGAAGCTTTCTTT.

Many counts were recorded for this clonotype. This chain connects TRBV30 to TRBJ2-1; TRBD2 agrees at 10 bases. J lost 10 bases, V lost 1 base, and 7 bases had no gene match. The germline V gene encodes CDR1 GTSNPN and CDR2 SVGIG (reference sequence). The CDR3 length is 14 residues. Written as DNA, the CDR3 is TGTGCCTGGAGTGAAGCGGGGGGGCTCGGGGAGCAGTTCTTC. It specifies CAWSEAGGLGEQFF.

This clonotype was seen many times. The rearrangement links TRBV6-1 to TRBJ2-6; 9 positions match TRBD1. The CDR3 is 19 residues long. CDR1 and CDR2 from the germline V gene are MNHNS and SASEGT. The trim removed 8 bases at V and 0 bases at J, leaving 14 bases unmatched. CDR3 bases: TGTGCCAGCCAACCGGGACAGGGAAAAACCGACTCTGGGGCCAACGTCCTGACTTTC. Encoded protein: CASQPGQGKTDSGANVLTF.

This clonotype was picked up many times. The rearrangement uses TRBV7-9 and TRBJ1-4; the match to TRBD1 covers 8 bases. CDR1 SEHNR and CDR2 FQNEAQ come from the germline V gene (reference sequence). The CDR3 is made up of 15 amino acids. V trimming: 5 bases; J trimming: 5 bases; junction bases outside the gene matches: 7. CDR3 in amino acids: CASSVDRGKNEKLFF. The CDR3 region has the DNA TGTGCCAGCAGCGTCGACAGGGGAAAGAATGAAAAACTGTTTTTT.

The gene calls are TRBV7-8 and TRBJ1-6, with no clear D. Trimming left V 5 bases short and J 0 bases short, with 8 bases between. The CDR3 has 15 amino acids. Germline CDR1 reads SGHVS; CDR2 reads FQNEAQ. The CDR3, as DNA: TGTGCCAGCAGCCTTTTAAGCTCCTATAATTCACCCCTCCACTTT. This translates into CASSLLSSYNSPLHF. Together with reference TRBV7-8 and TRBJ1-6, the CDR3 gives the full variable domain: GAGVSQSPRYKVAKRGQDVALRCDPISGHVSLFWYQQALGQGPEFLTYFQNEAQLDKSGLPSDRFFAERPEGSVSTLKIQRTQQEDSAVYLCASSLLSSYNSPLHFGNGTRLTVT.

The chain employs TRBV24-1 and TRBJ2-7, with a possible D match to TRBD1 (8 bases). Germline-derived CDR1 and CDR2 are KGHDR and SFDVKD. The CDR3 has 14 amino acids. Between the trimmed V and J ends, which lost 5 bases and 6 bases, there was a span of 16 bases. CDR3 amino acids: CATSAVDREGEQYF. In nucleotides, the CDR3 is TGTGCCACCAGTGCCGTGGACAGGGAGGGCGAGCAGTACTTC.

This clonotype was seen repeatedly, ten times or more. The V and J genes are TRBV3-1 and TRBJ2-3; D not resolved. The CDR3 runs to 15 residues. Trimming cost V 1 base and J 2 bases, with 10 bases left between them. The V gene's germline CDR1 is LGHDT and CDR2 YNNKEL (reference sequence). The CDR3 loop is CASSQGTSPTDTQYF. The CDR3 nucleotides read TGTGCCAGCAGCCAAGGGACCAGCCCCACAGATACGCAGTATTTT.

A note on this clonotype: A much larger clone lies a single base off, so this may be a read error. The chain recombines TRBV7-2 with TRBJ2-3; no clear D. The CDR3 sequence is 16 residues long. Germline V lookup: CDR1 SGHTA, CDR2 FQGNSA. The CDR3: CANSLTVSRRTDTQYF. The CDR3 DNA follows: TGTGCCAACAGCTTAACGGTTAGCCGCCGCACAGATACGCAGTATTTT.

This clonotype was seen at least ten times. The junction departs from germline at one end; a sequencing error may be responsible. The chain has TRBV2 and TRBJ1-5; maybe TRBD1 (5 bases). The germline V gene has CDR1 SNHLY and CDR2 FYNNEI. There are 15 residues in the CDR3. The CDR3 DNA sequence: TGTGCCAGCAGCGAAGACAGTTTAAGCAATCAGCCCCAGCATTTT. It specifies CASSEDSLSNQPQHF.

This clonotype was observed at least ten times. The chain uses TRBV6-2 or TRBV6-3 and TRBJ2-1, with D unclear. The germline CDR1 and CDR2 sequences are MNHEY and SVGEGT. The CDR3 loop spans 13 amino acids. Trimming pared 0 bases from V and 9 bases from J, leaving 9 bases between. The CDR3 DNA follows: TGTGCCAGCAGTTACTCGGAAAAGGGTGAGCAGTTCTTC. This codes for CASSYSEKGEQFF.

This clonotype was seen ten or more times. The chain uses TRBV9 and TRBJ2-1; 7 bases align to TRBD2. J lost 9 bases, V lost 3 bases, and 6 bases had no gene match. Germline CDR1 SGDLS, CDR2 YYNGEE. This CDR3 is built from 13 residues. CDR3 in amino acids: CASSERLAFEQFF. The CDR3 DNA sequence: TGTGCCAGCAGCGAACGACTAGCCTTTGAGCAGTTCTTC.

There are a few counts of this clonotype. This could be a read error, since a much larger clone is one nucleotide away. The chain recombines TRBV5-5 with TRBJ1-1; D is ambiguous. Per the germline V gene, CDR1 is SGHKS and CDR2 is YYEKEE (reference sequence). Trimming removed 0 bases at V and 3 bases at J, with 12 bases between. The length of the CDR3 is 15 residues. In DNA, the CDR3 is TGTGCCAGCAGCTTGGATCAGGAAGGCTACACTGAAGCTTTCTTT. Amino acids: CASSLDQEGYTEAFF.